These 23 T cell receptor beta chains share one sample of origin, sequenced in a study of Ad26.COV2.S vaccination and SARS-CoV-2 variants. The protocol was immunoSEQ multiplex PCR, while the TCRdb copy is restricted to in-frame clones and leaves out a portion. Among 380,000 or so clones listed, less than 90% were seen once. Treatment defined: some 20 received Ad26.COV2.S at low or high dose, single or two shots; roughly five received placebo; per-sample allocation not given. Samples were taken on day 63 after the first vaccine or placebo injection. Sequenced here: peripheral blood, sampled in a trial of Ad26.COV2.S vaccine versus placebo. These receptors originate from a person aged 18-65 years who received the Ad26.COV2.S COVID-19 vaccine or a placebo.

The rearrangement links TRBV24-1 to TRBJ2-1; 11 nucleotides align to TRBD2. V shed 4 bases and J 6 bases; nucleotides not matched to a gene: 7. This CDR3 region has 16 residues. CDR1 and CDR2 from the germline V gene are KGHDR and SFDVKD. The CDR3 region is CATSDTLAGGRNEQFF. The CDR3 DNA sequence: TGTGCCACCAGTGACACGCTAGCGGGAGGCCGCAATGAGCAGTTCTTC.

This clone was observed a few times. The chain combines TRBV9 with TRBJ2-2; D might be TRBD1 (6 bases). Germline V gives CDR1 SGDLS, CDR2 YYNGEE. V was pared by 0 bases and J by 1 base, with 10 bases between. This CDR3 is 16 amino acids long. CDR3 in amino acids: CASSVEAGVNTGELFF. The CDR3 DNA sequence: TGTGCCAGCAGCGTAGAGGCAGGGGTGAACACCGGGGAGCTGTTTTTT.

J is TRBJ2-2 and V is TRBV6-2 or TRBV6-3; 8 bases are a match to TRBD2. Germline V gives CDR1 MNHEY, CDR2 SVGEGT. There are 15 residues in the CDR3. V shed 6 bases and J 0 bases; nucleotides not matched to a gene: 3. The CDR3 is CASSSGLANTGELFF. DNA for the CDR3: TGTGCCAGCAGCTCGGGACTAGCGAACACCGGGGAGCTGTTTTTT.

The rearrangement uses TRBV5-1 and TRBJ2-1; TRBD2 matches at 7 bases. The germline gives CDR1 SGHRS, CDR2 YFSETQ. This CDR3 is 14 amino acids long. Losses at the gene ends were 5 bases for V and 7 bases for J; bases not matched to a gene: 9. CDR3 DNA sequence: TGCGCCAGCAGGATTGCGGGGGAGCTGAATGAGCAGTTCTTC. Protein product: CASRIAGELNEQFF.

V and J are TRBV7-8 and TRBJ2-3; TRBD2 matches 7 bases. This CDR3 contains 16 residues. Trimming took 5 bases from V and 5 from J; bases not matched to a gene: 13. CDR1 SGHVS and CDR2 FQNEAQ come from the germline V gene. CDR3 coding DNA: TGTGCCAGCAGCCAGCCCCGGGGAGGGCTAGGAGATACGCAGTATTTT. It translates to CASSQPRGGLGDTQYF.

Worth noting for this clone: Within the sample, other DNA sequences also encode this same CDR3. The rearrangement joins TRBV7-9 to TRBJ1-1; D is undetermined. This CDR3 contains 12 residues. Per the germline V gene, CDR1 is SEHNR and CDR2 is FQNEAQ (reference sequence). V lost 3 bases to trimming and J lost 5 bases, with 7 bases between them. CDR3 coding DNA: TGTGCCAGCAGCTTGTATGGGACTGAAGCTTTCTTT. Translation: CASSLYGTEAFF.

For the CDR3, the DNA is TGTGCCAGCAGCCTGTTAATGACAGGGTTTGGCTACACCTTC. As protein: CASSLLMTGFGYTF. The gene calls are TRBV7-2 and TRBJ1-2; 7 nucleotides match TRBD1. CDR3 length: 14 amino acids. V shed 5 bases and J 7 bases; nucleotides not matched to a gene: 10. CDR1 and CDR2 (germline): SGHTA, FQGNSA.

The chain links TRBV7-9 to TRBJ1-1; TRBD1 agrees at 7 bases. The V segment lost 1 base and the J segment 4 bases; nucleotides outside the gene matches: 12. This CDR3 region has 17 residues. Per the germline V gene, CDR1 is SEHNR and CDR2 is FQNEAQ (reference sequence). The CDR3 region has the DNA TGTGCCAGCAGCTTAGTGGGAAGGGGGCCCATTGGCACTGAAGCTTTCTTT. Translation gives CASSLVGRGPIGTEAFF.

This chain joins TRBV28 and TRBJ1-2; no clear D gene. V was cut by 4 bases and J by 4 bases, with 10 bases left in between. CDR3 size: 13 residues. CDR1 and CDR2 from the germline V gene are MDHEN and SYDVKM. CDR3 loop: CASSWTGGYGYTF. CDR3 DNA sequence: TGTGCCAGCAGTTGGACTGGAGGCTATGGCTACACCTTC.

This chain links TRBV5-6 with TRBJ1-1; the D gene is possibly TRBD1 (5 bases). Trimming pared 1 base from V and 6 bases from J, leaving 10 bases between. The germline V gene encodes CDR1 SGHDT and CDR2 YYEEEE. The CDR3 is 13 amino acids. The CDR3 here is CASSLYEGPEAFF. The CDR3 nucleotides are TGTGCCAGCAGCTTGTATGAGGGACCTGAAGCTTTCTTT.

This chain's CDR3 is CATSGSGSRTGELFF. As DNA, the CDR3 is TGTGCCACCAGTGGGTCGGGCAGCCGAACCGGGGAGCTGTTTTTT. The rearrangement links TRBV24-1 to TRBJ2-2; unclear D gene. The CDR3 is made up of 15 amino acids. The V end was cut by 5 bases, the J end by 5 bases, with 14 bases between. CDR1 is KGHDR and CDR2 is SFDVKD in the germline V gene.

The V and J genes are TRBV15 and TRBJ1-1; perhaps TRBD1 as D (5 bases). CDR1 is LNHNV, CDR2 YYDKDF, per germline (reference sequence). The CDR3 length is 14 residues. Trimming left V 8 bases short and J 1 base short, with 14 bases between. The CDR3 bases are TGTGCCACCGGCTGGGGGAGACAGAACACTGAAGCTTTCTTT. It codes for CATGWGRQNTEAFF.

This sequence joins TRBV6-5 and TRBJ1-2; 9 bases line up with TRBD1. The V gene's germline CDR1 is MNHEY and CDR2 SVGAGI. V was clipped by 4 bases and J by 2 bases; unmatched bases: 8. The CDR3 is made up of 16 amino acids. The CDR3 DNA follows: TGTGCCAGCAGTTTAAGATGGACAGGGGTAAACTATGGCTACACCTTC. Its translation: CASSLRWTGVNYGYTF.

The chain joins TRBV5-1 to TRBJ1-3; D not certain. The CDR3 consists of 16 residues. Germline CDR1 is SGHRS and CDR2 is YFSETQ. V was pared by 0 bases and J by 2 bases, with 12 bases between. The CDR3 loop reads CASSLAFETAGNTIYF. The CDR3 nucleotides read TGCGCCAGCAGCTTGGCCTTTGAGACTGCTGGAAACACCATATATTTT.

The chain employs TRBV7-8 and TRBJ2-1; tentatively, D is TRBD1 (6 bases). Trimming took off 2 bases at V and 0 bases at J, with 8 bases between the two ends. The CDR3 is made up of 15 amino acids. Germline CDR1 is SGHVS and CDR2 is FQNEAQ. CDR3 bases: TGTGCCAGCAGCTTACAGGGGAGCTCCTACAATGAGCAGTTCTTC. Protein: CASSLQGSSYNEQFF. The complete variable domain, with remaining parts taken from reference TRBV7-8 and TRBJ2-1, reads GAGVSQSPRYKVAKRGQDVALRCDPISGHVSLFWYQQALGQGPEFLTYFQNEAQLDKSGLPSDRFFAERPEGSVSTLKIQRTQQEDSAVYLCASSLQGSSYNEQFFGPGTRLTVL.

In regard to this clone: The sample contains more than one DNA sequence encoding this CDR3. The gene calls are TRBV5-1 and TRBJ2-3; 10 nucleotides align to TRBD1. The CDR3 contains 16 residues. The ends lost 0 bases at V and 1 base at J; junction bases unmatched: 2. The germline CDR1 and CDR2 sequences are SGHRS and YFSETQ. The CDR3 protein is CASSLAGTGGTDTQYF. The CDR3 bases are TGCGCCAGCAGCTTGGCCGGGACAGGGGGCACAGATACGCAGTATTTT.

The chain uses TRBV7-9 and TRBJ2-7; the D is unclear. Between the trimmed V and J ends, which lost 3 bases and 3 bases, there was a span of 6 bases. Germline-derived CDR1 and CDR2 are SEHNR and FQNEAQ (reference sequence). The CDR3 spans 12 residues. CDR3 in DNA: TGTGCCAGCAGCTTCGACATCTACGAGCAGTACTTC. This encodes CASSFDIYEQYF.

V and J are TRBV11-2 and TRBJ1-5; D is possibly TRBD1 (5 bases). Germline values: CDR1 SGHAT, CDR2 FQNNGV. With 3 bases removed from V and 0 bases from J, the gap between germline ends came to 12 bases. The CDR3 is made up of 16 amino acids. The DNA of the CDR3 is TGTGCCAGCAGCTTTGACAGCCCTTATAGCAATCAGCCCCAGCATTTT. This encodes CASSFDSPYSNQPQHF.

This chain links TRBV25-1 with TRBJ2-7; 7 bases match TRBD1. The CDR3 runs 15 residues. Germline trimming cut 3 bases from V and 3 bases from J; bases unmatched to any gene: 8. Germline V CDR1 and CDR2: MGHDK, SYGVNS. For the CDR3, the DNA is TGTGCCAGCAGTGAGTACAGGGGATCAAACTACGAGCAGTACTTC. Protein sequence: CASSEYRGSNYEQYF.

The chain employs TRBV19 and TRBJ2-1, with D unresolved. Germline V gene sequence: CDR1 LNHDA, CDR2 SQIVND (reference sequence). V was pared by 6 bases and J by 0 bases, with 9 bases between. The CDR3 is 14 amino acids. The DNA of the CDR3 is TGTGCCAGTAGAATCATGAGCTCCTACAATGAGCAGTTCTTC. Translating it yields CASRIMSSYNEQFF.

The chain combines TRBV28 with TRBJ2-7; 7 bases line up with TRBD2. Germline V CDR1 and CDR2: MDHEN, SYDVKM. Losses at the gene ends were 6 bases for V and 4 bases for J; bases not matched to a gene: 6. The CDR3 is 13 residues long. The CDR3 nucleotides read TGTGCCAGCAGGCGACTAGCTCTGTACGAGCAGTACTTC. It translates to CASRRLALYEQYF.

This sequence joins TRBV7-2 and TRBJ2-3, with TRBD2 as a possible D gene (7 bases). This CDR3 has 16 residues. The V end was cut by 3 bases, the J end by 0 bases, with 13 bases between. Germline V gene lookup returns CDR1 SGHTA and CDR2 FQGNSA. The CDR3 DNA reads as TGTGCCAGCAGCTTTGGGGGGGCGGTTAGCACAGATACGCAGTATTTT. The encoded protein is CASSFGGAVSTDTQYF.

The V call is TRBV6-1, the J call TRBJ2-7; perhaps TRBD1 as D (5 bases). The germline V gene encodes CDR1 MNHNS and CDR2 SASEGT. V dropped 2 bases and J dropped 3 bases, with 23 bases sitting between them. The CDR3 totals 18 residues. CDR3 coding DNA: TGTGCCAGCAGTGAATCCGACACAGGTTTCGCTTCCCTCTACGAGCAGTACTTC. Protein product: CASSESDTGFASLYEQYF.